This entry lists 20 T cell receptor beta chains sequenced from one sample in a study of response to subunit inactivated influenza vaccine. One entry per CDR3 protein results from TCRdb running MiXCR on the RT-PCR reads. The sample lists around 320,000 distinct CDR3 sequences, about 20% seen once, with 10% in the top ten. The starting material was PBMCs from blood, obtained about 19 months after vaccination. The receptors here all came from a man between 50 and 69 years old who received an inactivated influenza vaccine.

The chain combines TRBV12-3 or TRBV12-4 with TRBJ1-2; the D gene is possibly TRBD1 (6 bases). The V gene lost 6 bases and the J gene lost 8 bases, with 16 bases spanning the gap. CDR3 length: 13 amino acids. Here the CDR3 reads CASRDSAFLGYTF. CDR3 DNA sequence: TGTGCCAGCAGGGACAGCGCGTTTTTGGGCTACACCTTC.

This clonotype has more than one count but fewer than ten. The chain uses TRBV15 and TRBJ1-6; the D gene is possibly TRBD1 (6 bases). Looked up from germline, CDR1 is LNHNV and CDR2 is YYDKDF (reference sequence). Trimming removed 5 bases at V and 9 bases at J, with 17 bases between. This CDR3 is built from 15 residues. The CDR3 spells CATSGLGGKSSPLHF. Written as DNA, the CDR3 is TGTGCCACCAGCGGACTAGGGGGAAAGTCTTCACCCCTCCACTTT. The whole variable domain, filled in from reference TRBV15 and TRBJ1-6, reads DAMVIQNPRYQVTQFGKPVTLSCSQTLNHNVMYWYQQKSSQAPKLLFHYYDKDFNNEADTPDNFQSRRPNTSFCFLDIRSPGLGDTAMYLCATSGLGGKSSPLHFGNGTRLTVT.

This rearrangement joins TRBV19 to TRBJ2-1, with D perhaps TRBD1 (6 bases). The germline V gene encodes CDR1 LNHDA and CDR2 SQIVND (reference sequence). The CDR3 contains 15 residues. Trimming removed 5 bases from V and 5 bases from J, with 16 bases in between. CDR3 DNA: TGTGCCAGTAGTCCGAGAGGGACAATACACAATGAGCAGTTCTTC. This gives the protein CASSPRGTIHNEQFF.

V and J are TRBV9 and TRBJ1-4; 7 bases match TRBD1. Germline CDR1 reads SGDLS; CDR2 reads YYNGEE. This CDR3 is 17 amino acids long. After removal of 3 bases from V and 0 bases from J, the junction contained 8 bases not matched to a gene. The CDR3 bases are TGTGCCAGCAGCGCCGGGACAGAAAGACCAACTAATGAAAAACTGTTTTTT. Translation gives CASSAGTERPTNEKLFF.

The chain couples TRBV28 to TRBJ1-2, with no clear D. The V end lost 4 bases, the J end lost 8 bases, and 11 bases lay between the germline ends. The CDR3 has 12 amino acids. CDR1 and CDR2 from the germline V gene are MDHEN and SYDVKM. CDR3 coding DNA: TGTGCCAGCAGTTCCCTCGGACGAGGCTACACCTTC. It specifies CASSSLGRGYTF.

J is TRBJ2-7 and V is TRBV7-8, with a possible D match to TRBD1 (6 bases). The V end lost 1 base, the J end lost 5 bases, and 12 bases lay between the germline ends. Germline V gives CDR1 SGHVS, CDR2 FQNEAQ. There are 14 residues in the CDR3. This CDR3 is CASSLGTEVDEQYF. In DNA, the CDR3 is TGTGCCAGCAGCTTAGGGACAGAGGTTGACGAGCAGTACTTC.

This clonotype was recorded a few times. This rearrangement joins TRBV12-3 or TRBV12-4 to TRBJ1-5; 9 nucleotides match TRBD1. The CDR3 consists of 15 residues. V lost 6 bases to trimming and J lost 2 bases; unmatched junction nucleotides: 5. The DNA for the CDR3 is TGTGCCAGCAGATGGGGACAGGGAGGCAATCAGCCCCAGCATTTT. This encodes CASRWGQGGNQPQHF.

This clonotype was seen a few times. The chain links TRBV4-3 to TRBJ1-2; D not resolved. Trimming shortened V by 3 bases and J by 6 bases, and 17 bases separated the two germline ends. This CDR3 contains 15 residues. The germline CDR1 and CDR2 sequences are LGHNA and YSLEER. CDR3 sequence (DNA): TGCGCCAGCAGCCACAAATCCTACCCGACGGATGGCTACACCTTC. Protein product: CASSHKSYPTDGYTF.

The chain uses TRBV19 and TRBJ2-7, with 8 positions matching TRBD1. Per germline, CDR1 LNHDA and CDR2 SQIVND (reference sequence). Losses at the gene ends were 4 bases for V and 3 bases for J; bases not matched to a gene: 5. The CDR3 runs to 14 residues. DNA for the CDR3: TGTGCCAGTAGTAGCCGGGACAGGCACTACGAGCAGTACTTC. This gives the protein CASSSRDRHYEQYF.

This clonotype was seen more than once but under ten times. The V gene is TRBV7-2, the J gene TRBJ1-4; D is ambiguous. Germline-derived CDR1 and CDR2 are SGHTA and FQGNSA. The CDR3 length is 13 residues. V lost 2 bases and J lost 2, with 3 bases in between. CDR3 residues: CASSLQTNEKLFF. The CDR3 DNA follows: TGTGCCAGCAGCTTACAGACTAATGAAAAACTGTTTTTT.

In the case of this clonotype: As the CDR3 is not closed by the conserved phenylalanine or tryptophan, this likely results from a read error. V usage is TRBV7-9 and J usage is TRBJ1-2; D is perhaps TRBD1 (5 bases). With 8 bases removed from V and 4 bases from J, the gap between germline ends came to 14 bases. CDR1 and CDR2 (germline): SEHNR, FQNEAQ (reference sequence). This CDR3 is 13 amino acids long. CDR3 region: CASGRAGTYGYTS. CDR3 coding DNA: TGTGCCAGCGGCCGAGCCGGGACCTATGGCTACACCTCC.

In this sample, this clonotype turned up many times. The chain recombines TRBV15 with TRBJ1-1; tentatively, D is TRBD1 (5 bases). Germline CDR1 and CDR2: LNHNV and YYDKDF (reference sequence). The CDR3 is 18 residues long. The germline V and J ends were trimmed by 0 bases and 0 bases, with 17 bases remaining between them. CDR3 region: CATSREEPGAGLNTEAFF. The CDR3 coding sequence is TGTGCCACCAGCAGAGAAGAACCTGGTGCAGGGCTGAACACTGAAGCTTTCTTT.

This clonotype was seen many times. This rearrangement joins TRBV5-1 to TRBJ1-1; D possibly corresponds to TRBD1 (5 bases). The CDR3 length is 14 residues. The germline V gene has CDR1 SGHRS and CDR2 YFSETQ. Trimming cost V 3 bases and J 0 bases, with 9 bases left between them. DNA of the CDR3: TGCGCCAGCAGCTCGACAGTGATGAACACTGAAGCTTTCTTT. Protein product: CASSSTVMNTEAFF. Filled out from reference TRBV5-1 and TRBJ1-1, the complete variable domain reads KAGVTQTPRYLIKTRGQQVTLSCSPISGHRSVSWYQQTPGQGLQFLFEYFSETQRNKGNFPGRFSGRQFSNSRSEMNVSTLELGDSALYLCASSSTVMNTEAFFGQGTRLTVV.

This clonotype was seen more than once but under ten times. The chain recombines TRBV21-1 with TRBJ1-4. TRBV21-1 is noted as a pseudogene. The CDR3 loop spans 18 amino acids. CDR3 protein: CASSKVIGSVPTNEKLFF. In DNA, the CDR3 is TGTGCCAGCAGCAAAGTTATTGGGTCCGTACCAACTAATGAAAAACTGTTTTTT.

This clonotype was found a few times. This chain uses TRBV12-3 or TRBV12-4 with TRBJ2-7; 9 bases are shared with TRBD2. V dropped 1 base and J dropped 6; count of bases not matched to a gene: 4. The CDR3 totals 14 residues. The CDR3 sequence: CASSLVVAGAEQYF. The CDR3 DNA sequence: TGTGCCAGCAGTTTAGTGGTAGCGGGAGCCGAGCAGTACTTC.

The CDR3 DNA is TGTGCCAGCAGACCAAAAACAGGGGGAATACGGAATGAGCAGTTCTTC. Its translation: CASRPKTGGIRNEQFF. This chain joins TRBV3-1 and TRBJ2-1; 8 nucleotides align to TRBD1. The CDR3 has 16 amino acids. The ends lost 6 bases at V and 7 bases at J; junction bases unmatched: 14. The germline CDR1 and CDR2 sequences are LGHDT and YNNKEL (reference sequence).

The chain links TRBV5-4 to TRBJ2-1; 7 bases are shared with TRBD1. This CDR3 spans 15 amino acids. With V trimmed by 1 base and J by 8 bases, 9 bases remained unmatched. Germline-derived CDR1 and CDR2 are SGHNT and YYREEE (reference sequence). CDR3 nucleotide sequence: TGTGCCAGCAGCTTGAAAGGACGACAGGGCGATGAGCAGTTCTTC. Translated, it gives CASSLKGRQGDEQFF. Combining the CDR3 with reference TRBV5-4 and TRBJ2-1 gives the whole variable domain ETGVTQSPTHLIKTRGQQVTLRCSSQSGHNTVSWYQQALGQGPQFIFQYYREEENGRGNFPPRFSGLQFPNYSSELNVNALELDDSALYLCASSLKGRQGDEQFFGPGTRLTVL.

This clonotype was counted a few times. This chain uses TRBV5-1 with TRBJ2-5; D gene uncertain. Trimming pared 2 bases from V and 3 bases from J, leaving 11 bases between. CDR1 is SGHRS and CDR2 is YFSETQ in the germline V gene. The CDR3 extends over 14 amino acids. CDR3 sequence (DNA): TGCGCCAGCAGCTTAGAAGGGCGGAAAGAGACCCAGTACTTC. This translates into CASSLEGRKETQYF.

V is TRBV7-8 and J is TRBJ2-1; D gene ambiguous. Germline V gene lookup returns CDR1 SGHVS and CDR2 FQNEAQ. The CDR3 consists of 13 residues. V was cut by 5 bases and J by 9 bases, with 14 bases left in between. This CDR3 is CASSPPKLGEQFF. CDR3 nucleotide sequence: TGTGCCAGCAGCCCGCCTAAGTTGGGTGAGCAGTTCTTC. Combining the CDR3 with reference TRBV7-8 and TRBJ2-1 gives the whole variable domain GAGVSQSPRYKVAKRGQDVALRCDPISGHVSLFWYQQALGQGPEFLTYFQNEAQLDKSGLPSDRFFAERPEGSVSTLKIQRTQQEDSAVYLCASSPPKLGEQFFGPGTRLTVL.

The chain combines TRBV7-9 with TRBJ1-3; TRBD1 is a possible D gene (5 bases). The CDR3 runs 15 residues. Germline values: CDR1 SEHNR, CDR2 FQNEAQ (reference sequence). The V end was cut by 3 bases, the J end by 2 bases, with 11 bases between. In DNA form, the CDR3 reads TGTGCCAGCAGCTTTTCCACAGGCGCTGGAAACACCATATATTTT. Amino acids: CASSFSTGAGNTIYF. Based on the CDR3 plus reference TRBV7-9 and TRBJ1-3, the full variable domain is DTGVSQNPRHKITKRGQNVTFRCDPISEHNRLYWYRQTLGQGPEFLTYFQNEAQLEKSRLLSDRFSAERPKGSFSTLEIQRTEQGDSAMYLCASSFSTGAGNTIYFGEGSWLTVV.